The 21 T cell receptor beta chains below all came from one sample that was sequenced in a study of cytomegalovirus exposure and HLA in healthy donors. PCR amplification relied on 60 Vbeta primers (plus 13 Jbeta primers). The method was immunoSEQ multiplex PCR; TCRdb's version includes in-frame clones alone and lacks a portion of them. Of 150,000 to 200,000 clones detected, almost 80% appear once; the ten largest clones hold roughly 1.2%. The source material was PBMCs. The receptors were sampled from a woman aged 45-65 years in good health and CMV-seronegative.

The sample holds a few counts of this clone. The CDR3 region has the DNA TGTGCCAGTAGCGTCAGACTAGAGGCGTACGAGCAGTACTTC. Its protein product is CASSVRLEAYEQYF. V gene TRBV19 combines with J gene TRBJ2-7, with D perhaps TRBD2 (6 bases). V gave up 6 bases and J gave up 4 bases, with 16 bases separating them. The CDR3 covers 14 residues. CDR1 LNHDA and CDR2 SQIVND come from the germline V gene (reference sequence).

A single count supports this clone. This sequence joins TRBV29-1 and TRBJ1-4; D is perhaps TRBD1 (5 bases). This CDR3 has 14 residues. The V gene's germline CDR1 is SQVTM and CDR2 ANQGSEA. V was pared by 7 bases and J by 3 bases, with 15 bases between. This CDR3 is CSAREPGANEKLFF. In DNA form, the CDR3 reads TGCAGCGCCCGCGAGCCGGGGGCTAATGAAAAACTGTTTTTT.

The chain employs TRBV28 and TRBJ1-4; 7 bases are shared with TRBD1. The length of the CDR3 is 21 residues. The ends lost 6 bases at V and 0 bases at J; junction bases unmatched: 22. CDR1 MDHEN and CDR2 SYDVKM come from the germline V gene. CDR3 bases: TGTGCCAGCAGCAATCGCCGGGACAGCCTCAAAATCCTAGCAACTAATGAAAAACTGTTTTTT. The encoded protein is CASSNRRDSLKILATNEKLFF.

The chain combines TRBV7-6 with TRBJ2-7; TRBD2 might be the D (6 bases). The germline CDR1 and CDR2 sequences are SGHVS and FNYEAQ. V was trimmed by 2 bases and J by 1 base, leaving 12 bases between them. The length of the CDR3 is 15 residues. The CDR3 DNA sequence: TGTGCCAGCAGCTTACTCGGGGGTCGGTCCTACGAGCAGTACTTC. Translating it yields CASSLLGGRSYEQYF.

V is TRBV6-6 and J is TRBJ1-4; 10 positions agree with TRBD1. CDR3 length: 14 residues. CDR1 and CDR2 from the germline V gene are MNHNY and SVGAGI (reference sequence). Losses at the gene ends were 2 bases for V and 7 bases for J; bases not matched to a gene: 1. Here the CDR3 DNA reads TGTGCCAGCAGTTACCGGACAGGGGGTGAAAAACTGTTTTTT. Translation: CASSYRTGGEKLFF.

The chain couples TRBV6-1 to TRBJ2-7; 8 nucleotides line up with TRBD1. This CDR3 contains 12 residues. J was trimmed by 3 bases and V by 10 bases; bases with no gene match: 5. The germline V gene has CDR1 MNHNS and CDR2 SASEGT. The CDR3 DNA reads as TGTGCCACTTACAGGGGGAACTACGAGCAGTACTTC. It yields the protein CATYRGNYEQYF.

This rearrangement joins TRBV18 to TRBJ1-3; a weak D match, TRBD1 (6 bases). With 0 bases removed from V and 2 bases from J, the gap between germline ends came to 14 bases. Germline lookup yields CDR1 KGHSH and CDR2 LQKENI. This CDR3 spans 17 amino acids. For the CDR3, the DNA is TGTGCCAGCTCACCACCGAACGGCAGGGGCGCTGGAAACACCATATATTTT. Its translation: CASSPPNGRGAGNTIYF.

V is TRBV6-6 and J is TRBJ1-1; D perhaps matches TRBD1 (6 bases). Germline CDR1 is MNHNY and CDR2 is SVGAGI (reference sequence). The CDR3 loop spans 15 amino acids. The germline V and J ends were trimmed by 5 bases and 3 bases, with 16 bases remaining between them. Here the CDR3 reads CASSTRTAGDTEAFF. The CDR3 coding sequence is TGTGCCAGCAGTACCCGGACGGCAGGGGACACTGAAGCTTTCTTT.

This clone was seen a handful of times. The chain recombines TRBV4-3 with TRBJ1-4; no definite D call. Trimming stripped 1 base from V and 8 bases from J, with 11 bases between. This CDR3 spans 14 amino acids. CDR1 and CDR2 (germline): LGHNA, YSLEER. CDR3: CASSQGRFSEKLFF. In nucleotides, the CDR3 is TGCGCCAGCAGCCAAGGGCGGTTTAGCGAAAAACTGTTTTTT.

The genes are TRBV4-3 and TRBJ2-3; 10 bases agree with TRBD2. The J segment lost 2 bases and the V segment lost 0 bases, leaving 11 bases of the junction unmatched. The CDR3 loop spans 19 amino acids. Germline V CDR1 and CDR2: LGHNA, YSLEER. The CDR3 is CASSQDSVERGGFTDTQYF. The CDR3 nucleotides are TGCGCCAGCAGCCAAGATTCGGTCGAGCGGGGGGGGTTCACAGATACGCAGTATTTT.

The chain has TRBV6-6 and TRBJ2-3; tentative D call: TRBD1 (6 bases). V was pared by 2 bases and J by 4 bases, with 10 bases between. Germline CDR1 is MNHNY and CDR2 is SVGAGI (reference sequence). CDR3 length: 14 residues. The CDR3 nucleotides read TGTGCCAGCAGTTACCCAGGGACATCAGATACGCAGTATTTT. This gives the protein CASSYPGTSDTQYF.

The chain joins TRBV5-1 to TRBJ2-3, with D possibly matching TRBD2 (6 bases). The germline V gene has CDR1 SGHRS and CDR2 YFSETQ. V was clipped by 4 bases and J by 6 bases, with 15 bases between them. This CDR3 has 14 residues. The CDR3 DNA sequence: TGCGCCAGCAGCCAGAGCCAGCTAGCGGATACGCAGTATTTT. Protein: CASSQSQLADTQYF. The variable domain in full, completed from reference TRBV5-1 and TRBJ2-3, reads KAGVTQTPRYLIKTRGQQVTLSCSPISGHRSVSWYQQTPGQGLQFLFEYFSETQRNKGNFPGRFSGRQFSNSRSEMNVSTLELGDSALYLCASSQSQLADTQYFGPGTRLTVL.

The chain combines TRBV10-3 with TRBJ2-5; 9 bases line up with TRBD1. The CDR3 sequence is 15 residues long. Germline lookup yields CDR1 ENHRY and CDR2 SYGVKD. V gave up 2 bases and J gave up 4 bases; unmatched junction bases: 5. The CDR3 DNA reads TGTGCCATCAGTGAGGGGACAGGGTCGTTAGAGACCCAGTACTTC. Translating gives CAISEGTGSLETQYF.

This clone was seen just once. The chain uses TRBV28 and TRBJ2-1; 7 bases map to TRBD1. CDR1 is MDHEN and CDR2 is SYDVKM in the germline V gene. The V and J ends lost 6 bases and 5 bases, in that order; junction bases with no gene match: 13. This CDR3 spans 16 amino acids. In nucleotides, the CDR3 is TGTGCCAGCAGCTCTCTCCCCGGACAGGCTCACAATGAGCAGTTCTTC. It encodes CASSSLPGQAHNEQFF.

The rearrangement links TRBV6-1 to TRBJ1-3, with TRBD1 matching 7 bases. Unmatched junction bases numbered 6, after V lost 10 bases and J lost 0 bases. This CDR3 has 14 amino acids. CDR1 and CDR2 from the germline V gene are MNHNS and SASEGT. The CDR3, as DNA: TGTGCCACTCCGGGACAGTTCTCTGGAAACACCATATATTTT. It specifies CATPGQFSGNTIYF.

This clone was recorded a few times. The J gene is TRBJ2-7, the V gene TRBV4-1, with 10 nucleotides matching TRBD1. The CDR3 runs 15 residues. The junction had 4 bases not matched to a gene; V was cut back by 1 base and J by 4 bases. From germline, CDR1 is MGHRA and CDR2 YSYEKL. Written as DNA, the CDR3 is TGCGCCAGCAGCCAAGGGGGACAGGGGCTATACGAGCAGTACTTC. Its translation: CASSQGGQGLYEQYF.

This clone was seen a single time. The V and J genes are TRBV7-8 and TRBJ2-2; 7 nucleotides line up with TRBD2. Germline values: CDR1 SGHVS, CDR2 FQNEAQ. The CDR3 runs to 17 residues. The J segment lost 2 bases and the V segment lost 5 bases, leaving 11 bases of the junction unmatched. This CDR3 is CASSPGAGTINTGELFF. CDR3 sequence (DNA): TGTGCCAGCAGCCCCGGCGCCGGGACTATAAACACCGGGGAGCTGTTTTTT.

DNA for the CDR3: TGTGCCAGCAACTCTATAACAGGGATTTATGGCTACACCTTC. This translates into CASNSITGIYGYTF. This chain links TRBV6-1 with TRBJ1-2; the D gene is possibly TRBD1 (6 bases). The CDR3 contains 14 residues. Germline V gives CDR1 MNHNS, CDR2 SASEGT. V was shortened by 7 bases and J by 5 bases, with 17 bases between the two germline ends.

The chain couples TRBV6-5 to TRBJ1-6; no clear D gene. The CDR3 runs to 16 residues. V was shortened by 3 bases and J by 5 bases, with 14 bases between the two germline ends. CDR1 is MNHEY and CDR2 is SVGAGI in the germline V gene. The CDR3 protein is CASSYTRQTNNSPLHF. The CDR3 DNA reads as TGTGCCAGCAGTTATACCCGGCAGACAAATAATTCACCCCTCCACTTT.

The V gene is TRBV9, the J gene TRBJ2-1; 11 positions agree with TRBD2. The V gene's germline CDR1 is SGDLS and CDR2 YYNGEE. V was clipped by 3 bases and J by 0 bases; unmatched bases: 11. The CDR3 has 19 residues. CDR3 nucleotides: TGTGCCAGCAGCGCCAGCCCCAGACTAGCGGGACCCTCCTACAATGAGCAGTTCTTC. Translation gives CASSASPRLAGPSYNEQFF.

The CDR3 loop is CASSITDYSNTEAFF. CDR3 coding DNA: TGTGCCAGTAGTATTACAGACTATTCGAACACTGAAGCTTTCTTT. The chain recombines TRBV19 with TRBJ1-1; no firm D call. Trimming cost V 3 bases and J 1 base, with 12 bases left between them. The germline CDR1 and CDR2 sequences are LNHDA and SQIVND (reference sequence). The CDR3 runs to 15 residues.